The present T cell receptor beta chain was sequenced within a study of control samples from healthy donors and cancer patients. Only in-frame clones appear in the TCRdb table, and some are missing; sequencing was by immunoSEQ multiplex PCR. The data show 150,000 to 180,000 clones, with approximately 94% seen just once and about 5% held by the top ten. The germline V gene has CDR1 SEHNR and CDR2 FQNEAQ (reference sequence). V was cut by 6 bases and J by 1 base, with 13 bases left in between. The CDR3 spans 15 residues. The sample was blood. The rearrangement links TRBV7-9 to TRBJ1-5; D might be TRBD1 (6 bases). The TCR comes from a man aged 40-49 years in good health. The CDR3 DNA sequence: TGTGCCAGCAGTCCAACCGGACAGAGCAATCAGCCCCAGCATTTT. Its protein product is CASSPTGQSNQPQHF.